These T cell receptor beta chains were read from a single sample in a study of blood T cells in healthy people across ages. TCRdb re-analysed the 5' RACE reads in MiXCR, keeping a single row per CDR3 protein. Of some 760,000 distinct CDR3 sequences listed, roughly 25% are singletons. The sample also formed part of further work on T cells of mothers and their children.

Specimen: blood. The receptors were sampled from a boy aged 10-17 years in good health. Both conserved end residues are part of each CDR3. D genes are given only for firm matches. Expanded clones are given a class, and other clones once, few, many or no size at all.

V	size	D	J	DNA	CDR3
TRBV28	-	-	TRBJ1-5	TGTGCCAGCAGTTTATGGTCAGGCCAGAATCAGCCCCAGCATTTT	CASSLWSGQNQPQHF
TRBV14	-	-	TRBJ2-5	TGTGCCAGCCAGGGTATGGAGACCCAGTACTTC	CASQGMETQYF
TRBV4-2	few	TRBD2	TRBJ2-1	TGTGCCAGCAGCCAAGTGTCGGGAGGGGTAGAGAATGAGCAGTTCTTC	CASSQVSGGVENEQFF
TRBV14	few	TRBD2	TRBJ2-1	TGTGCCAGCAGCCAAGGAGGTAGCGGGAGGGCTGGTGAGCAGTTCTTC	CASSQGGSGRAGEQFF
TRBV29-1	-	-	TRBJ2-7	TGCAGCGTTGAAGATCTGGGATTACAGTACTTC	CSVEDLGLQYF
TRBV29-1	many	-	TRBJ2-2	TGCAGCGTTGAGGGGTCCGGGGAGCTGTTTTTT	CSVEGSGELFF
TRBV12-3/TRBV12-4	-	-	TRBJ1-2	TGTGCCAGCAGTTCTCGCGGGACAAATTATGGCTACACCTTC	CASSSRGTNYGYTF
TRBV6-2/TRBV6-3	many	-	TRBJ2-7	TGTGCCAGCAGTACCTCCAGACCCTACGAGCAGTACTTC	CASSTSRPYEQYF
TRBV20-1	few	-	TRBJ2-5	TGCAGTGCTCTGGGCGACCGACTAGGCACCAAAGAGACCCAGTACTTC	CSALGDRLGTKETQYF
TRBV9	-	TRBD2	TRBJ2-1	TGTGCCAGCAGCGTAACTCTAGCGGGGAGCTCCTACAATGAGCAGTTCTTC	CASSVTLAGSSYNEQFF
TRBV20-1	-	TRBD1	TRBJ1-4	TGCAGTGCTACCAAAACAGGGGTTAATGAAAAACTGTTTTTT	CSATKTGVNEKLFF
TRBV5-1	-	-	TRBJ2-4	TGCGCCAGCAGCTTGGGAAGGTTAGCCAAAAACATTCAGTACTTC	CASSLGRLAKNIQYF
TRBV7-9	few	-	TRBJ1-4	TGTGCCAGCAGCTTAGGCACGGGAGAGGAAAAACTGTTTTTT	CASSLGTGEEKLFF
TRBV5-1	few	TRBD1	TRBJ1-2	TGCGCCAGCAGCCCGGGGGGGGACAGAAACTATGGCTACACCTTC	CASSPGGDRNYGYTF
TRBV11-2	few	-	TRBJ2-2	TGTGCCAGCAGCGCCGTGGGCACCGGGGAGCTGTTTTTT	CASSAVGTGELFF
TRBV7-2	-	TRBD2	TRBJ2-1	TGTGCCAGCGGTGGGGGGGTGTCTAGCGGGAGGGCCTCCTACAATGAGCAGTTCTTC	CASGGGVSSGRASYNEQFF
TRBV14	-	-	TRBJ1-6	TGTGCCAGCAGCCAAGAAATCGAAGGGTGGTCCTATAATTCACCCCTCCACTTT	CASSQEIEGWSYNSPLHF
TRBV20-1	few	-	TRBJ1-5	TGCAGTGCTAGAGTAGCGGGAGGACAGCCGAGGGATCAGCCCCAGCATTTT	CSARVAGGQPRDQPQHF
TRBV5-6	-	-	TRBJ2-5	TGTGCCAGCAGCTTGGACAAGCGACAGAGATACCAAGAGACCCAGTACTTC	CASSLDKRQRYQETQYF
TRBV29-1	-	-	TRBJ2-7	TGCAGCGTTGAAGACAGTCGACAGGCTTCGGGGGAGCAGTACTTC	CSVEDSRQASGEQYF
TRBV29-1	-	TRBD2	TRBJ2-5	TGCAGCACGCGGGGGACGGCTCAAGAGACCCAGTACTTC	CSTRGTAQETQYF
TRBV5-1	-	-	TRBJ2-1	TGCGCCAGCAGCTCCCTCTCAGGGGCCAATGAGCAGTTCTTC	CASSSLSGANEQFF
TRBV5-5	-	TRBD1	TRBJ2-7	TGTGCCAGCAGCTTACAGGGGGCGTGGGACGAGCAGTACTTC	CASSLQGAWDEQYF
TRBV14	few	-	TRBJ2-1	TGTGCCAGCAGCCAAGGGATACGTGGCCCATACAATGAGCAGTTCTTC	CASSQGIRGPYNEQFF
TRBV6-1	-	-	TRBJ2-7	TGTGCCAGCAGCCGAGGGACTTCCTATATAATGGTCTACGAGCAGTACTTC	CASSRGTSYIMVYEQYF
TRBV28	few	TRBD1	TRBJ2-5	TGTGCCAGCAGTGGGGGGGACAGGGGGCACGAGACCCAGTACTTC	CASSGGDRGHETQYF
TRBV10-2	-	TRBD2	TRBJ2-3	TGCGCCAGCAGTGCGACTAGCGGGGCCCCAGATACGCAGTATTTT	CASSATSGAPDTQYF
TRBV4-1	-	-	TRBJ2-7	TGCGCCAGCAGCCCCGGGGAAGGGGTAGGCGAGCAGTACTTC	CASSPGEGVGEQYF
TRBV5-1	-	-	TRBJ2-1	TGCGCCAGCAGCCCTAAAGGGGGAAATGAGCAGTTCTTC	CASSPKGGNEQFF